This is a list of T cell receptor beta chains from one sample in a study of long-term antiretroviral therapy in people with HIV. The table came from immunoSEQ multiplex PCR; TCRdb's copy has only in-frame clones and leaves some out. Altogether around 29,000 clones are present, 85% to 90% being singletons, with the ten largest covering about 8%. This specimen consisted of unsorted PBMCs, obtained 3.2 years before starting antiretroviral therapy. The receptors derive from a man over 45 with HIV. CDR3s include the opening cysteine and the closing phenylalanine or tryptophan.

V | CDR3
TRBV13 | CASRKAGVGANVLTF
TRBV6-5 | CASSRTSGSVETQYF
TRBV6-1 | CASSEVEGTEAFF
TRBV6-1 | CASSDGGALNYEQYF
TRBV20-1 | CSALSNTEAFF
TRBV5-1 | CASSLTGGNNEQFF
TRBV6-5 | CASSYSGASTEQYF
TRBV28 | CASSFGDRGQETQYF
TRBV7-9 | CASSRGQGRDGYTF
TRBV6-5 | CASPRKTGQAYEQYF
TRBV6-1 | CASSSDPRSSYEQYF
TRBV7-9 | CASSLGKGRGSSEQYF
TRBV7-8 | CASSSRPGHTDTQYF
TRBV4-3 | CASSLGTGDYNEQFF
TRBV7-9 | CASSFLTEKETQYF
TRBV5-1 | CASSYQGYNEQFF
TRBV6-6 | CAIMDTLNTEAFF
TRBV7-9 | CASSSPRTLGNTIYF
TRBV27 | CASSSDKDYGYTF
TRBV5-1 | CASSRGRGSSNEKLFF
TRBV6-5 | CASSFDRASGNTIYF
TRBV7-6 | CASSLEIAEGGTDTQYF
TRBV5-5 | CASSLAHANTGELFF
TRBV28 | CASSFPNEKLFF
TRBV18 | CASSPSKNQPQHF
TRBV2 | CASSEALRLLETQYF